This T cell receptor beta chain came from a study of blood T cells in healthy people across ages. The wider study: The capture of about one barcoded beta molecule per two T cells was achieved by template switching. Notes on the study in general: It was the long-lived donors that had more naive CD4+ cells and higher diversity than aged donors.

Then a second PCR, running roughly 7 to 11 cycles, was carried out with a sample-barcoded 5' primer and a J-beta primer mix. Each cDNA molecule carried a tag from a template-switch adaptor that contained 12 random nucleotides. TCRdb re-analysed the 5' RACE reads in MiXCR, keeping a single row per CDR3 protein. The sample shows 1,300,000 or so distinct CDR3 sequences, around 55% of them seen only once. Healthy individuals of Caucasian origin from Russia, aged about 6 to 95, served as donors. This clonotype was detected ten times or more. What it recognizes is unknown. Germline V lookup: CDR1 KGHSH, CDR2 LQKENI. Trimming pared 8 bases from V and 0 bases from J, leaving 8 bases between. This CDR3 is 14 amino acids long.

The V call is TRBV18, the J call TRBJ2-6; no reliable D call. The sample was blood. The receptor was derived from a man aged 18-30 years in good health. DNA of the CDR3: TGTGCCAGCAGCCCCTCCTCTGGGGCCAACGTCCTGACTTTC. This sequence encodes CASSPSSGANVLTF. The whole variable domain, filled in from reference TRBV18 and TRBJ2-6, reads NAGVMQNPRHLVRRRGQEARLRCSPMKGHSHVYWYRQLPEEGLKFMVYLQKENIIDESGMPKERFSAEFPKEGPSILRIQQVVRGDSAAYFCASSPSSGANVLTFGAGSRLTVL.